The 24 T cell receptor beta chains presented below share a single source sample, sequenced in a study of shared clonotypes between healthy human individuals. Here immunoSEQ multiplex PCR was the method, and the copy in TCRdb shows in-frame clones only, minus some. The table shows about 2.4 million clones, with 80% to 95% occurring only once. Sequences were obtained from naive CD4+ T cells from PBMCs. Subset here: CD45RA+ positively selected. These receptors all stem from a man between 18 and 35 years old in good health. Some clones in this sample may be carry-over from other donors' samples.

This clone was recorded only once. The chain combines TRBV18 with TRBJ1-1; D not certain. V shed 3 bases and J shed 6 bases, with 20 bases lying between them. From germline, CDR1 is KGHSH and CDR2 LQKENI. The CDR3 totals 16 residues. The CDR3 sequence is CASSPPGSGREAEAFF. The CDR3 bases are TGTGCCAGCTCACCCCCCGGTTCGGGGAGAGAAGCTGAAGCTTTCTTT.

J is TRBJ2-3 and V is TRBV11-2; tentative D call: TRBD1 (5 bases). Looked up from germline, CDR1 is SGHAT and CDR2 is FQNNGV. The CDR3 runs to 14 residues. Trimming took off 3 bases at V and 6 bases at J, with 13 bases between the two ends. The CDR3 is CASSLDIRTDTQYF. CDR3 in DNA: TGTGCCAGCAGCTTGGACATCAGAACTGATACGCAGTATTTT.

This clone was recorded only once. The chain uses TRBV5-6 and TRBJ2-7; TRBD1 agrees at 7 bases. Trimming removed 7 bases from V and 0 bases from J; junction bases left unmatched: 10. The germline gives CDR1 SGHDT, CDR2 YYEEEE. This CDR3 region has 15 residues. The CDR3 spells CASQNVEGASYEQYF. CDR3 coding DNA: TGTGCCAGCCAGAACGTCGAGGGGGCCTCCTACGAGCAGTACTTC.

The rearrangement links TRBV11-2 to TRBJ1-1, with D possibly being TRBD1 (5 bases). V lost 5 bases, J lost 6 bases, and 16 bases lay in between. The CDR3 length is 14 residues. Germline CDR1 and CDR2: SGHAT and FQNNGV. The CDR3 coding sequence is TGTGCCAGCAGCCACCGGGGGGGAGACGCTGAAGCTTTCTTT. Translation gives CASSHRGGDAEAFF.

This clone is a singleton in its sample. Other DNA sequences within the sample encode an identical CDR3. The CDR3 DNA sequence: TGCGCCAGCAGCTTGGCTAGCGGGGGCTCCTACGAGCAGTACTTC. Protein: CASSLASGGSYEQYF. The chain joins TRBV5-1 to TRBJ2-7, with 10 bases matching TRBD2. Trimming cost V 0 bases and J 0 bases; bases outside gene matches: 0. In germline, CDR1 is SGHRS, CDR2 YFSETQ. The CDR3 length is 15 residues. Looking up the rest from reference TRBV5-1 and TRBJ2-7 gives the full variable domain: KAGVTQTPRYLIKTRGQQVTLSCSPISGHRSVSWYQQTPGQGLQFLFEYFSETQRNKGNFPGRFSGRQFSNSRSEMNVSTLELGDSALYLCASSLASGGSYEQYFGPGTRLTVT.

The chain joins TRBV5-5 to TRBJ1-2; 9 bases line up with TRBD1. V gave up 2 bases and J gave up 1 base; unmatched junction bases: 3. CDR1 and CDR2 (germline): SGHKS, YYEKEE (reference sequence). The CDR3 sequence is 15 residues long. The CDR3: CASSFGTGINYGYTF. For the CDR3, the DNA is TGTGCCAGCAGCTTCGGGACAGGGATTAACTATGGCTACACCTTC.

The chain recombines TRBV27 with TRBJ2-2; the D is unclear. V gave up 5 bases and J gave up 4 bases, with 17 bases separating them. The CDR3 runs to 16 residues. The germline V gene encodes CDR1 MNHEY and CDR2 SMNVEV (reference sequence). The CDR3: CASSRWARQGTGELFF. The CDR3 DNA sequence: TGTGCCAGCAGTCGATGGGCTAGACAAGGCACCGGGGAGCTGTTTTTT.

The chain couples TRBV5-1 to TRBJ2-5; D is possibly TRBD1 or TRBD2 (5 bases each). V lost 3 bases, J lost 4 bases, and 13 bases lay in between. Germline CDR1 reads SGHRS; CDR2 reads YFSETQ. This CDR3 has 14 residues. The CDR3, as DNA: TGCGCCAGCAGCTCCCTACCTGGGGGAGAGACCCAGTACTTC. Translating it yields CASSSLPGGETQYF.

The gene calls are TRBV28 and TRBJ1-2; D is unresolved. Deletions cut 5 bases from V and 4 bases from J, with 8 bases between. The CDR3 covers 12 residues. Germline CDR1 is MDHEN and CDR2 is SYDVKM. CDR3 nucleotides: TGTGCCAGCAGTATGGGAGGCTATGGCTACACCTTC. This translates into CASSMGGYGYTF.

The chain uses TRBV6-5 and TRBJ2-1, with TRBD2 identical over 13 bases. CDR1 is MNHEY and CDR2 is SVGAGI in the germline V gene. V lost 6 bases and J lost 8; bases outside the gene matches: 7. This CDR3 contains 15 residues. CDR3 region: CASSQLAGGVHEQFF. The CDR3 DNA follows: TGTGCCAGCAGCCAACTAGCGGGAGGGGTTCATGAGCAGTTCTTC.

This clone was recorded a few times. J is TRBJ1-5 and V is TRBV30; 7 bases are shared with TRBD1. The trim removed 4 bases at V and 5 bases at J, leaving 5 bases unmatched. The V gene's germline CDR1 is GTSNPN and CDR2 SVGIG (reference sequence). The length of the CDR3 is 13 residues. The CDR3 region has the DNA TGTGCCTGGAACGGACAGGCGGATCAGCCCCAGCATTTT. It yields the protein CAWNGQADQPQHF.

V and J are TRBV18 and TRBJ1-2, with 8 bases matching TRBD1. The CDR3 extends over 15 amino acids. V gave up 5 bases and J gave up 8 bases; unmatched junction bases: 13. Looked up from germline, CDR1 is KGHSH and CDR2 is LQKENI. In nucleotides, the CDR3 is TGTGCCAGCTCATCCCTGACAGGGGACTTTTACGGCTACACCTTC. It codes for CASSSLTGDFYGYTF.

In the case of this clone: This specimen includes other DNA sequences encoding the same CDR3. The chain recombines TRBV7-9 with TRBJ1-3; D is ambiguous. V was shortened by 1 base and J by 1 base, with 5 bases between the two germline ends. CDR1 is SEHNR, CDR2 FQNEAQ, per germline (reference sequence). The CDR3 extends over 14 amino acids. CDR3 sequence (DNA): TGTGCCAGCAGCTTAGGGACGTCTGGAAACACCATATATTTT. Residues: CASSLGTSGNTIYF.

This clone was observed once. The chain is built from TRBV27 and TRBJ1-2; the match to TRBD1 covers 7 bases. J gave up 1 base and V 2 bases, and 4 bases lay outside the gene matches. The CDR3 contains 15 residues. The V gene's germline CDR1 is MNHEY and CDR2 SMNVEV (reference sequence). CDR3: CASSLAGGSNYGYTF. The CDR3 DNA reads TGTGCCAGCAGTTTAGCAGGGGGAAGTAACTATGGCTACACCTTC.

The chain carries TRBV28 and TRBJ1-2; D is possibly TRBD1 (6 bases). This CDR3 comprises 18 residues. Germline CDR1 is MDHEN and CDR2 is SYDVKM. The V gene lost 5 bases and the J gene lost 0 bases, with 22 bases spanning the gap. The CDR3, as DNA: TGTGCCAGCAGTCCTTCGGGACACGATGGCAAAGCTAACTATGGCTACACCTTC. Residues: CASSPSGHDGKANYGYTF.

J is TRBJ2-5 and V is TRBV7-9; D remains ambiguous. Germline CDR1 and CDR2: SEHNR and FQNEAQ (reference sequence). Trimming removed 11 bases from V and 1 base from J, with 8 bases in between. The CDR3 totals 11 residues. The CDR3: CAGRIQETQYF. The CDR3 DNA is TGTGCCGGCCGGATCCAAGAGACCCAGTACTTC.

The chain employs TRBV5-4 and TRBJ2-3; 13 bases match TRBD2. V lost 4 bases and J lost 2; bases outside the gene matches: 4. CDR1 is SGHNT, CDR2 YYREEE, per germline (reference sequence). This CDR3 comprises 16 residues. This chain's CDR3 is CASSPGTSGITDTQYF. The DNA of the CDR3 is TGTGCCAGCAGCCCAGGGACTAGCGGGATCACAGATACGCAGTATTTT. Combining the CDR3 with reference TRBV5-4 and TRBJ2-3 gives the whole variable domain ETGVTQSPTHLIKTRGQQVTLRCSSQSGHNTVSWYQQALGQGPQFIFQYYREEENGRGNFPPRFSGLQFPNYSSELNVNALELDDSALYLCASSPGTSGITDTQYFGPGTRLTVL.

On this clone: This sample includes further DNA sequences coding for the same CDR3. CDR3 loop: CASSIGGRNTEAFF. The CDR3 DNA follows: TGTGCCAGTAGTATAGGGGGCAGGAACACTGAAGCTTTCTTT. The rearrangement joins TRBV19 to TRBJ1-1, with D possibly being TRBD1 (5 bases). This CDR3 region has 14 residues. In germline, CDR1 is LNHDA, CDR2 SQIVND (reference sequence). The germline V and J ends were trimmed by 1 base and 1 base, with 7 bases remaining between them.

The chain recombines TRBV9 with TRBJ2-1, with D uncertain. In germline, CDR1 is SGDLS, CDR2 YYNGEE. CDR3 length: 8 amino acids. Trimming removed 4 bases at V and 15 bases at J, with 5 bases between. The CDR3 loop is CASSPPFF. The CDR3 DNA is TGTGCCAGCAGCCCTCCGTTCTTC. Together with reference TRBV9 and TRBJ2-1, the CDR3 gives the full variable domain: DSGVTQTPKHLITATGQRVTLRCSPRSGDLSVYWYQQSLDQGLQFLIQYYNGEERAKGNILERFSAQQFPDLHSELNLSSLELGDSALYFCASSPPFFGPGTRLTVL.

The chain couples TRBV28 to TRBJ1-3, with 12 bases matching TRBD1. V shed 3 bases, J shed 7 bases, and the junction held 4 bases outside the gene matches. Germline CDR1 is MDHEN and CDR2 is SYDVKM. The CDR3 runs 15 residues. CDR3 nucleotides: TGTGCCAGCAGTTTCGCGGGACAGGGGGCGAACACCATATATTTT. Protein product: CASSFAGQGANTIYF.

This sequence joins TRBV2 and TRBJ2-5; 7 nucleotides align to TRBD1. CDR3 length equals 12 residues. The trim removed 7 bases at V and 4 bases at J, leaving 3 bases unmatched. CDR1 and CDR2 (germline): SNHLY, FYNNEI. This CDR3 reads CASKGQTETQYF. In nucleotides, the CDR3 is TGTGCCAGCAAGGGACAGACAGAGACCCAGTACTTC.

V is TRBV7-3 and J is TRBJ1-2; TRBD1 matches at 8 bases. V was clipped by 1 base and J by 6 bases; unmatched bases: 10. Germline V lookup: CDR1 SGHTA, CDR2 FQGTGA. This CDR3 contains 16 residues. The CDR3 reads CASSLSHPTGANGYTF. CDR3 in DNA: TGTGCCAGCAGCTTAAGCCATCCGACAGGGGCGAATGGCTACACCTTC.

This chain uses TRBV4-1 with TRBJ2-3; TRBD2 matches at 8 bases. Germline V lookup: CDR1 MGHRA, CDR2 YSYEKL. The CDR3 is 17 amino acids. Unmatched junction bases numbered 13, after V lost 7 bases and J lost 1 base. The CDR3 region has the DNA TGCGCCAGCACCCGGGGAGCGGGGGCAGCGGGCACAGATACGCAGTATTTT. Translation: CASTRGAGAAGTDTQYF.

The CDR3 loop reads CAWTRQRNYGYTF. The CDR3 DNA reads TGTGCCTGGACCCGACAGCGTAACTATGGCTACACCTTC. V usage is TRBV30 and J usage is TRBJ1-2; possible D gene TRBD1, 5 bases. Germline V lookup: CDR1 GTSNPN, CDR2 SVGIG (reference sequence). Trimming shortened V by 4 bases and J by 1 base, and 10 bases separated the two germline ends. The CDR3 runs to 13 residues.